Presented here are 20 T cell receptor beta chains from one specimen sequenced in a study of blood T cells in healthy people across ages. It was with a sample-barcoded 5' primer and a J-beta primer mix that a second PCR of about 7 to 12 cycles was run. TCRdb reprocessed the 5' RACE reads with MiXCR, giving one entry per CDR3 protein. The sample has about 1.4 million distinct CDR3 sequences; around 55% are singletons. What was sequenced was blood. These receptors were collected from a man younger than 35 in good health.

Here the CDR3 reads CASSPDRGPDEQYF. The CDR3 nucleotides read TGCGCCAGCAGCCCCGACAGGGGCCCAGACGAGCAGTACTTC. The chain recombines TRBV4-1 with TRBJ2-7, with 8 bases identical to TRBD1. This CDR3 is 14 amino acids long. V trimming: 4 bases; J trimming: 5 bases; junction bases outside the gene matches: 7. Germline V gene data show CDR1 as MGHRA and CDR2 as YSYEKL.

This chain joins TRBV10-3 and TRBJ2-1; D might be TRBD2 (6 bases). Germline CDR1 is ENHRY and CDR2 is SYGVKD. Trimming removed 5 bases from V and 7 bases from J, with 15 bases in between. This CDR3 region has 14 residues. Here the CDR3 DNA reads TGTGCCATCAGTTCTAACGGGAGTCGGAATGAGCAGTTCTTC. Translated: CAISSNGSRNEQFF.

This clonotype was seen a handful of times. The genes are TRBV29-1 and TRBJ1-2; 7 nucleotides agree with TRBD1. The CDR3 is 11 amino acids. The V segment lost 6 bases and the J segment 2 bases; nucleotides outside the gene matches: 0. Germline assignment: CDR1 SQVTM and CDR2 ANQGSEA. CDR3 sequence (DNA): TGCAGCGTACAGGGGAACTATGGCTACACCTTC. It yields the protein CSVQGNYGYTF.

The CDR3 DNA follows: TGCAGTGCTAGAAACTTAGCGGGATCTGCGTACGAGCAGTACTTC. It codes for CSARNLAGSAYEQYF. The chain is built from TRBV20-1 and TRBJ2-7; 8 bases are a match to TRBD2. Germline CDR1 DFQATT, CDR2 SNEGSKA (reference sequence). This CDR3 has 15 residues. The ends lost 2 bases at V and 4 bases at J; junction bases unmatched: 10.

As DNA, the CDR3 is TGCGCCAGCAGCCCGCTTCCACAGGGGGCGAATGAGCAGTTCTTC. Translation: CASSPLPQGANEQFF. The chain has TRBV4-1 and TRBJ2-1, with TRBD1 matching 9 bases. The V and J ends lost 4 bases and 7 bases, in that order; junction bases with no gene match: 8. The CDR3 is 15 residues long. Germline CDR1 and CDR2: MGHRA and YSYEKL.

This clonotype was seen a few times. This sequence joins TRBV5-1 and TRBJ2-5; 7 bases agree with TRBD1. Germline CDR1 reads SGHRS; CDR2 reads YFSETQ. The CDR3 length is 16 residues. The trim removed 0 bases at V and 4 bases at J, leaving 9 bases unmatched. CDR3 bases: TGCGCCAGCAGCTTGGAACCGACAGGGTGGGGAGAGACCCAGTACTTC. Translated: CASSLEPTGWGETQYF.

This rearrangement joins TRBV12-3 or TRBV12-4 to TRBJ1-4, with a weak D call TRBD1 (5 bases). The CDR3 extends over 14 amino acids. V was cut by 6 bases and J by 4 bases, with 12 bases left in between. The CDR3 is CASSSGTNNEKLFF. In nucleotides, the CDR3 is TGTGCCAGCAGCTCTGGGACGAATAATGAAAAACTGTTTTTT.

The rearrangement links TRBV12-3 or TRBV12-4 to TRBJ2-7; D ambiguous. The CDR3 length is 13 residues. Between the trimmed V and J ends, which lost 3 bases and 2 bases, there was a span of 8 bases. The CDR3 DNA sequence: TGTGCCAGCAGTTTCGAAGCCGCCTACGAGCAGTACTTC. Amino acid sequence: CASSFEAAYEQYF.

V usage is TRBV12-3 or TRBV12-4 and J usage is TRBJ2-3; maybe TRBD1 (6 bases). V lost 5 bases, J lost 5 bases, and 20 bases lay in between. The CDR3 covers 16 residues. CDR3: CASSRLYRDRGDTQYF. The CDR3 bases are TGTGCCAGCAGTAGACTCTACAGGGATCGGGGAGATACGCAGTATTTT.

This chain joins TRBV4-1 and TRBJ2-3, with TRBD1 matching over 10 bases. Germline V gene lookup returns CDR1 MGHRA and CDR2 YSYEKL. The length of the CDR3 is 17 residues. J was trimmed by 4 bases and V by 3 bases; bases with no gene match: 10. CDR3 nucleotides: TGCGCCAGCAGCCATGCAGGCCGGGACAGGGGCCCAGATACGCAGTATTTT. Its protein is CASSHAGRDRGPDTQYF.

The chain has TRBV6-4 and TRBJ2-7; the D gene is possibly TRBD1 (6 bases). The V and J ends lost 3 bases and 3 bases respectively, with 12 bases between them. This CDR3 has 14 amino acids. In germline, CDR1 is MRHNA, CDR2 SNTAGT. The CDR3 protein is CASSERQGNYEQYF. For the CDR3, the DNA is TGTGCCAGCAGTGAGAGGCAGGGGAACTACGAGCAGTACTTC.

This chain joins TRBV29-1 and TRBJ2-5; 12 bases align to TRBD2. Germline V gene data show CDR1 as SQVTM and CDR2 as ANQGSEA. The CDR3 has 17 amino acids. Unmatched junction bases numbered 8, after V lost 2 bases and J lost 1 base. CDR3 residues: CSVESTLAGGSQETQYF. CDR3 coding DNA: TGCAGCGTTGAATCGACACTAGCGGGAGGCTCCCAAGAGACCCAGTACTTC.

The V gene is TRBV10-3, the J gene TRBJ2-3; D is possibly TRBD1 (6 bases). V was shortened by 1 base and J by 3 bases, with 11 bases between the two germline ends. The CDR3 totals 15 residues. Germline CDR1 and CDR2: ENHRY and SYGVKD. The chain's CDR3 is CAISEWGRETDTQYF. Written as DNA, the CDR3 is TGTGCCATCAGTGAGTGGGGGCGTGAGACAGATACGCAGTATTTT.

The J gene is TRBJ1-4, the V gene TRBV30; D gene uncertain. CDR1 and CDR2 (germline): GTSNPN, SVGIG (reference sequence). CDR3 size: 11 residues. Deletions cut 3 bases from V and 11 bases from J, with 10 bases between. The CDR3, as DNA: TGTGCCTGGAGCGTGGGGTCGAAACTGTTTTTT. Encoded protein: CAWSVGSKLFF.

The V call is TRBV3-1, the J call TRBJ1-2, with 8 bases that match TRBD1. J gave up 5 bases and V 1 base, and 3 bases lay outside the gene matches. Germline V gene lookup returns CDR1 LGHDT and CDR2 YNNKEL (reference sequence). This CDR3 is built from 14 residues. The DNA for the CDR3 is TGTGCCAGCAGCCAAGCAGGGGGCTTGTATGGCTACACCTTC. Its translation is CASSQAGGLYGYTF.

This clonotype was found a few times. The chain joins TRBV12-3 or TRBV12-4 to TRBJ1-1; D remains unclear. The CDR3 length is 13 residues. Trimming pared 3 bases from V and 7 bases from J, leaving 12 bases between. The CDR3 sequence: CASSFWWGSEAFF. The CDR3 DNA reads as TGTGCCAGCAGTTTCTGGTGGGGAAGTGAAGCTTTCTTT.

CDR3 DNA sequence: TGTGCCACCAGCAGGTGGGGACAGGGGATCAATCAGCCCCAGCATTTT. Translated: CATSRWGQGINQPQHF. The V call is TRBV15, the J call TRBJ1-5, with 10 bases aligning to TRBD1. Germline V gene data show CDR1 as LNHNV and CDR2 as YYDKDF (reference sequence). This CDR3 comprises 16 residues. J gave up 3 bases and V 3 bases, and 5 bases lay outside the gene matches.

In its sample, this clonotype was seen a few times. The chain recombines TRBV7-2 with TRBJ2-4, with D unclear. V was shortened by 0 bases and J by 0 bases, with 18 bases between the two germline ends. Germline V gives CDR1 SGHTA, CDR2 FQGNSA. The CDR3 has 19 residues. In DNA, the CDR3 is TGTGCCAGCAGCTTAGCGGCCCATTTTGGCCCCCTAGCCAAAAACATTCAGTACTTC. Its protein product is CASSLAAHFGPLAKNIQYF.

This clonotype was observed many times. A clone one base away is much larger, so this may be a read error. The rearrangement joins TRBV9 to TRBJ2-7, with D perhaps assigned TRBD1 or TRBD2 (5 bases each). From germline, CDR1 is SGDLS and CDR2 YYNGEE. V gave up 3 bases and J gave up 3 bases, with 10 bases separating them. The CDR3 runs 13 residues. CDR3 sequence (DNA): TGTGCCAGCAGCGGGGGGACCAACTACGAGCAGTACTTC. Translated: CASSGGTNYEQYF. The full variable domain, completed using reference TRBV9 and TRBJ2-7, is DSGVTQTPKHLITATGQRVTLRCSPRSGDLSVYWYQQSLDQGLQFLIQYYNGEERAKGNILERFSAQQFPDLHSELNLSSLELGDSALYFCASSGGTNYEQYFGPGTRLTVT.

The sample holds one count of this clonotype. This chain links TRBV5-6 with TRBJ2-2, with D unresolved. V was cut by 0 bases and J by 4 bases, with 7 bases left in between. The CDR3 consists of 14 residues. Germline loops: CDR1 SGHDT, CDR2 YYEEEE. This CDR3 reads CASSLGVTTGELFF. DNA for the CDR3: TGTGCCAGCAGCTTGGGGGTGACCACCGGGGAGCTGTTTTTT.